This T cell receptor beta chain was sequenced during a study of shared clonotypes between healthy human individuals. Assay used: immunoSEQ multiplex PCR; TCRdb lists only in-frame clones, some missing. The table includes a few million clones, roughly nine tenths detected once. Germline V CDR1 and CDR2: MNHEY, SVGAGI. V lost 6 bases, J lost 2 bases, and 3 bases stayed unmatched. The CDR3 is 13 amino acids. The TCR originated in a man younger than 35 in good health. The rearrangement uses TRBV6-5 and TRBJ1-2; 7 bases are a match to TRBD1. What was sequenced was naive CD4+ T cells sorted from blood. Subset specified: CD45RA+ positively selected. This chain's CDR3 is CASRPQGNYGYTF. The CDR3 region has the DNA TGTGCCAGCAGACCACAGGGGAACTATGGCTACACCTTC.